This T cell receptor (beta chain) was retrieved from a study of shared clonotypes between healthy human individuals. Study-wide points: Rarefaction gave evidence that sorted-subset sequencing remained incomplete despite large depth. Naive subsets generally had larger estimated richness than memory subsets. Blood was the only sampled material, and tissue repertoires likely differ.

TCRdb's table, derived via immunoSEQ multiplex PCR, lists solely in-frame clones and lacks some. The repertoire has under 1 million clones, 90% to 97% of them found once; the top ten carry less than 0.25%. It was CD45RO-negative cells, positively selected for CCR7, that made up naive CD8 cells, with terminally differentiated effector memory CD45RA+ cells excluded. In regard to this clone: Its target is not known.

The sequenced sample consisted of naive CD8+ T cells sorted from blood. This receptor was identified in a young man in good health.

CDR3 protein: CSVLDMRKTLFF. CDR3 nucleotide sequence: TGCAGCGTCTTGGACATGAGGAAAACCCTGTTTTTT. The chain couples TRBV29-1 to TRBJ1-4, with D perhaps TRBD1 (5 bases). The CDR3 is 12 residues long. CDR1 is SQVTM and CDR2 is ANQGSEA in the germline V gene. V lost 6 bases and J lost 14, with 19 bases in between.